The 19 T cell receptor beta chains below all came from one sample that was sequenced in a study of T cells after yellow fever vaccination. TCRdb used MiXCR to reprocess the 5' RACE reads, holding one entry per CDR3 protein. The data show 450,000 to 600,000 distinct CDR3 sequences, about a sixth seen once. Sequences were derived from PBMCs, sampled less than 6 days after the first yellow fever vaccination. Source of these receptors: a man between 18 and 29 years old who received the YFV17D yellow fever vaccine.

V and J are TRBV29-1 and TRBJ2-3; maybe TRBD2 (5 bases). Germline V gene lookup returns CDR1 SQVTM and CDR2 ANQGSEA. Trimming shortened V by 5 bases and J by 2 bases, and 11 bases separated the two germline ends. CDR3 length: 13 amino acids. The chain's CDR3 is CSVWERATDTQYF. DNA for the CDR3: TGCAGCGTTTGGGAGAGGGCCACAGATACGCAGTATTTT.

This clonotype has only a few counts. The V and J genes are TRBV24-1 and TRBJ2-7, with unresolved D. The CDR3 has 16 residues. Deletions cut 3 bases from V and 0 bases from J, with 14 bases between. Germline CDR1 is KGHDR and CDR2 is SFDVKD. The CDR3 bases are TGTGCCACCAGTGATAAGACAAGGCTCTTCTCCTACGAGCAGTACTTC. It codes for CATSDKTRLFSYEQYF.

V and J are TRBV6-1 and TRBJ2-7; D uncertain. CDR3 size: 13 residues. Trimming took 6 bases from V and 2 from J, leaving 11 bases between them. Germline V gene lookup returns CDR1 MNHNS and CDR2 SASEGT. DNA for the CDR3: TGTGCCAGCAGGGACGGTGAGACCTACGAGCAGTACGTC. Translating gives CASRDGETYEQYV.

The genes are TRBV7-6 and TRBJ1-2, with D perhaps matching TRBD1 (5 bases). V was clipped by 5 bases and J by 8 bases, with 15 bases between them. This CDR3 contains 13 residues. Germline values: CDR1 SGHVS, CDR2 FNYEAQ. In DNA form, the CDR3 reads TGTGCCAGCAGCCATAGCGGGGGAGGAGGCTACACCTTC. It codes for CASSHSGGGGYTF.

This clonotype was counted a few times. The chain recombines TRBV7-9 with TRBJ1-2; D is undetermined. CDR3 length: 13 amino acids. V lost 8 bases to trimming and J lost 8 bases, with 18 bases between them. Germline V gene data show CDR1 as SEHNR and CDR2 as FQNEAQ (reference sequence). The CDR3 loop is CASGYSSDKGYTF. The CDR3 bases are TGTGCCAGCGGTTACAGTTCCGATAAAGGCTACACCTTC.

V and J are TRBV5-1 and TRBJ1-1; weak D call: TRBD1 (5 bases). CDR1 is SGHRS and CDR2 is YFSETQ in the germline V gene. V lost 7 bases to trimming and J lost 0 bases, with 10 bases between them. The CDR3 runs 13 residues. CDR3 nucleotides: TGCGCCAGCTCTTGGGACGTGAACACTGAAGCTTTCTTT. Encoded protein: CASSWDVNTEAFF.

A word on this clonotype: A much larger clone differs by one base, so this may be a read error. This sequence joins TRBV7-2 and TRBJ2-3; either TRBD1 or TRBD2 may fit D (6 bases each). The germline V gene has CDR1 SGHTA and CDR2 FQGNSA. This CDR3 contains 14 residues. V was pared by 3 bases and J by 1 base, with 8 bases between. Written as DNA, the CDR3 is TGTGCCAGCAGCTTCCGGGGGCGCACAGATACGCAGTATTTT. The encoded protein is CASSFRGRTDTQYF. The whole variable domain, remainder taken from reference TRBV7-2 and TRBJ2-3, is GAGVSQSPSNKVTEKGKDVELRCDPISGHTALYWYRQSLGQGLEFLIYFQGNSAPDKSGLPSDRFSAERTGGSVSTLTIQRTQQEDSAVYLCASSFRGRTDTQYFGPGTRLTVL.

The chain is built from TRBV27 and TRBJ1-2; TRBD1 agrees at 11 bases. V was clipped by 4 bases and J by 5 bases; unmatched bases: 0. CDR3 length equals 13 residues. Per germline, CDR1 MNHEY and CDR2 SMNVEV (reference sequence). The CDR3 DNA reads as TGTGCCAGCAGTTGGGACAGGGGGTATGGCTACACCTTC. Its protein is CASSWDRGYGYTF.

The table lists this clonotype with many counts. J is TRBJ2-7 and V is TRBV10-1; weak D call: TRBD2 (6 bases). CDR3 size: 13 residues. The germline gives CDR1 WNHNN, CDR2 SYGVQD (reference sequence). V lost 2 bases and J lost 1, with 6 bases in between. The CDR3 region has the DNA TGCGCCAGCAGTGAGGGGGGGTCCTACGAGCAGTACTTC. Protein product: CASSEGGSYEQYF.

This clonotype was counted between two and nine times. The chain couples TRBV4-3 to TRBJ1-4; no clear D gene. The CDR3 covers 17 residues. V shed 0 bases and J shed 2 bases, with 13 bases lying between them. Germline V gene sequence: CDR1 LGHNA, CDR2 YSLEER. Here the CDR3 DNA reads TGCGCCAGCAGCCAAGATATCGGGTTTGAGACTAATGAAAAACTGTTTTTT. It is translated as CASSQDIGFETNEKLFF.

This clonotype has a count of ten or more. J is TRBJ2-3 and V is TRBV5-1; 10 bases are a match to TRBD2. Unmatched junction bases numbered 6, after V lost 4 bases and J lost 1 base. Germline CDR1 is SGHRS and CDR2 is YFSETQ. The CDR3 is 16 amino acids. The CDR3 DNA reads TGCGCCAGCAGCCCGCGAGCGGGGGGGGGCACAGATACGCAGTATTTT. The encoded protein is CASSPRAGGGTDTQYF.

The V gene is TRBV6-2 or TRBV6-3, the J gene TRBJ2-1; 10 bases agree with TRBD2. CDR1 is MNHEY and CDR2 is SVGEGT in the germline V gene. V gave up 6 bases and J gave up 5 bases; unmatched junction bases: 7. This CDR3 spans 15 amino acids. The CDR3 loop is CASSFSGGQHNEQFF. CDR3 nucleotide sequence: TGTGCCAGCAGCTTTAGCGGGGGGCAACACAATGAGCAGTTCTTC.

The J gene is TRBJ1-5, the V gene TRBV3-1; 7 positions match TRBD1. V dropped 3 bases and J dropped 4; count of bases not matched to a gene: 3. The CDR3 is 14 residues long. Germline CDR1 LGHDT, CDR2 YNNKEL (reference sequence). The CDR3 DNA reads as TGTGCCAGCAGCCAGGGACAGACGAATCAGCCCCAGCATTTT. Protein product: CASSQGQTNQPQHF.

The chain links TRBV5-4 to TRBJ2-3; TRBD1 aligns across 8 bases. The J segment lost 5 bases and the V segment lost 0 bases, leaving 8 bases of the junction unmatched. Germline-derived CDR1 and CDR2 are SGHNT and YYREEE (reference sequence). This CDR3 has 16 amino acids. The chain's CDR3 is CASSLAVAGGIDTQYF. The DNA for the CDR3 is TGTGCCAGCAGCTTGGCGGTGGCAGGGGGCATAGATACGCAGTATTTT.

The table lists this clonotype with a few counts. This sequence joins TRBV4-1 and TRBJ2-7; D is unresolved. Germline V gives CDR1 MGHRA, CDR2 YSYEKL. V was cut by 0 bases and J by 0 bases, with 12 bases left in between. This CDR3 has 16 residues. The CDR3 loop is CASSQDSGASSYEQYF. CDR3 coding DNA: TGCGCCAGCAGCCAAGATTCAGGCGCGAGCTCCTACGAGCAGTACTTC.

Only a few counts were recorded for this clonotype. The chain has TRBV10-3 and TRBJ2-5; D remains unclear. This CDR3 has 12 residues. Trimming left V 6 bases short and J 5 bases short, with 10 bases between. Germline V lookup: CDR1 ENHRY, CDR2 SYGVKD. CDR3 residues: CAIRDQDETQYF. In DNA, the CDR3 is TGTGCCATCAGAGATCAGGACGAGACCCAGTACTTC.

The chain combines TRBV29-1 with TRBJ1-2, with D perhaps matching TRBD1 (6 bases). Per the germline V gene, CDR1 is SQVTM and CDR2 is ANQGSEA. The V end lost 3 bases, the J end lost 3 bases, and 14 bases lay between the germline ends. The CDR3 contains 14 residues. The CDR3 DNA is TGCAGCGTTGATCTCCAGGGGCGGGACTATGGCTACACCTTC. As protein: CSVDLQGRDYGYTF.

The chain uses TRBV6-1 and TRBJ1-5, with no clear D. Per germline, CDR1 MNHNS and CDR2 SASEGT. The CDR3 loop spans 14 amino acids. V was clipped by 8 bases and J by 3 bases, with 14 bases between them. The CDR3 protein is CASCRGMNNQPQHF. In nucleotides, the CDR3 is TGTGCCAGCTGTCGAGGGATGAACAATCAGCCCCAGCATTTT.

This clonotype has only a few counts. The DNA of the CDR3 is TGTGCCAGCAGTGCGAACACAGGGGGCTCAGATACGCAGTATTTT. Protein sequence: CASSANTGGSDTQYF. The chain has TRBV25-1 and TRBJ2-3, with 9 nucleotides matching TRBD1. With 4 bases clipped from V and 4 bases from J, the junction kept 6 bases outside the gene matches. This CDR3 has 15 amino acids. The germline V gene encodes CDR1 MGHDK and CDR2 SYGVNS.